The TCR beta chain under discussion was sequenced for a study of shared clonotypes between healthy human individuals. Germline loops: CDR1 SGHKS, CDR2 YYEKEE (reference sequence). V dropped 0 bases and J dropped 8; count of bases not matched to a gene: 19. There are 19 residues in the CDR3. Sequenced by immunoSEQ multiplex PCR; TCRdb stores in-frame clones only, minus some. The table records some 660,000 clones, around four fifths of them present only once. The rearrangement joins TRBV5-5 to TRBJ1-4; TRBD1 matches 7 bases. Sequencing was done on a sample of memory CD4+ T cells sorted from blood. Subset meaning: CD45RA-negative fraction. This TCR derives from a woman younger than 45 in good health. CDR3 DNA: TGTGCCAGCAGCTTGGCTGGACAGGCCTTCACACACAGCCGAGAAAAACTGTTTTTT. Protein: CASSLAGQAFTHSREKLFF. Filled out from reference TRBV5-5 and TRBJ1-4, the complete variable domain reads DAGVTQSPTHLIKTRGQQVTLRCSPISGHKSVSWYQQVLGQGPQFIFQYYEKEERGRGNFPDRFSARQFPNYSSELNVNALLLGDSALYLCASSLAGQAFTHSREKLFFGSGTQLSVL.